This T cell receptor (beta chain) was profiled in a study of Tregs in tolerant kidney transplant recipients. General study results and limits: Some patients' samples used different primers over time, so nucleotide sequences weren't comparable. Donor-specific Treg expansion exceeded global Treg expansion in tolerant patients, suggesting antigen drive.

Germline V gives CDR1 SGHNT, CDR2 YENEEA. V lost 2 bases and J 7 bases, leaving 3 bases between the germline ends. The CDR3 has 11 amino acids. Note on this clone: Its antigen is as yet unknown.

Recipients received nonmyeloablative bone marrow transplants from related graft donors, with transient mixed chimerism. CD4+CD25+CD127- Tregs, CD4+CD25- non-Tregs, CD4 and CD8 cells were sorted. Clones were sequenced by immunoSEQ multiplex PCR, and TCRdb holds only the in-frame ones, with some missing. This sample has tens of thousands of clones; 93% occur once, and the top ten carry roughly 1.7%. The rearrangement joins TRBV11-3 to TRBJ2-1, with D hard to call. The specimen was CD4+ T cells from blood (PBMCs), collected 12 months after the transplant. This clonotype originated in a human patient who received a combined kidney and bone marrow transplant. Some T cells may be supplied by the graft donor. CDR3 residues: CASSLLNEQFF. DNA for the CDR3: TGTGCCAGCAGCTTATTAAATGAGCAGTTCTTC.